This T cell receptor (beta chain) was obtained from a study of cytomegalovirus exposure and HLA in healthy donors. Use of 60 Vbeta and 13 Jbeta primers characterized the PCR. Sequencing used immunoSEQ multiplex PCR; TCRdb keeps in-frame clones, though not all of them. The sample shows some 45,000 clones, around 72% of them seen only once. This clone came up a few times. Its antigen is as yet unknown. CDR1 and CDR2 from the germline V gene are GTSNPN and SVGIG (reference sequence). The V end lost 1 base, the J end lost 0 bases, and 10 bases lay between the germline ends. The CDR3 spans 15 residues. Whole-study findings and limits: A later analysis revealed that TCR association rates differed between HLA loci, peaking at DRB1 and bottoming out at HLA-C. Rarity characterized most TCR sequences, yet some public TCRs appeared in many donors. V segments that were indistinguishable, TRBV6-2 and TRBV6-3 among them, were omitted from analysis.

Material for sequencing was PBMCs. This chain links TRBV30 with TRBJ2-1; D perhaps matches TRBD1 (6 bases). The sequence was obtained from a woman aged 25 to 39 in good health and CMV-seronegative. The CDR3 region is CAWSGYRDSYNEQFF. The CDR3 DNA is TGTGCCTGGAGTGGGTACAGGGACTCCTACAATGAGCAGTTCTTC.